What follows are 30 T cell receptor beta chains derived from one specimen sequenced in a study of blood T cell repertoires in COVID-19 (dated by TCRdb to the early 2020s). Libraries came from the immunoSEQ multiplex PCR assay. Sourced from immuneACCESS, this table was stored by TCRdb with only in-frame sequences that have V and J called. A share of the clones is absent; for the studies checked, an unresolved V gene accounts for under half, and the remainder has no known explanation. Within this sample are roughly 190,000 clones, with roughly 80% of them counted one time only. The top ten hold around 10% of the sample. The sample taken for sequencing was peripheral blood. The origin of the receptors is a woman aged 40 to 55 with COVID-19, enrolled during active disease.

This clone was detected ten times or more. The chain has TRBV6-5 and TRBJ2-7, with 12 bases matching TRBD2. The CDR3 has 15 amino acids. J gave up 0 bases and V 5 bases, and 2 bases lay outside the gene matches. Germline CDR1 and CDR2: MNHEY and SVGAGI. CDR3 sequence (DNA): TGTGCCAGCAGTCAGACTAGCGGGAGCTCCTACGAGCAGTACTTC. Its protein product is CASSQTSGSSYEQYF.

The V call is TRBV9, the J call TRBJ1-2; 7 bases map to TRBD1. The CDR3 covers 15 residues. The V gene end was trimmed by 0 bases and the J gene end by 4 bases; junction bases not matched to a gene: 6. Germline V gives CDR1 SGDLS, CDR2 YYNGEE. CDR3 bases: TGTGCCAGCAGCGTAGAAGCAGGGGGTCTCTATGGCTACACCTTC. This encodes CASSVEAGGLYGYTF.

This clone was counted between two and nine times. The chain joins TRBV9 to TRBJ2-2; 8 nucleotides match TRBD2. V gave up 0 bases and J gave up 3 bases; unmatched junction bases: 4. The CDR3 is 16 amino acids. Germline CDR1 reads SGDLS; CDR2 reads YYNGEE. The CDR3 nucleotides are TGTGCCAGCAGCGTAGCCAGCGGGGGATACACCGGGGAGCTGTTTTTT. This encodes CASSVASGGYTGELFF.

This chain joins TRBV2 and TRBJ1-2, with a possible D match to TRBD1 (6 bases). Germline V CDR1 and CDR2: SNHLY, FYNNEI. V was clipped by 6 bases and J by 10 bases, with 15 bases between them. The CDR3 has 12 residues. CDR3 residues: CASRGAGRAYTF. The CDR3 DNA is TGTGCCAGCAGGGGGGCCGGCAGGGCCTACACCTTC.

V usage is TRBV4-1 and J usage is TRBJ1-1; D perhaps matches TRBD1 (5 bases). The germline CDR1 and CDR2 sequences are MGHRA and YSYEKL. Trimming cost V 7 bases and J 0 bases, with 24 bases left between them. This CDR3 is 18 amino acids long. The CDR3 spells CASIKGEGGDYMNTEAFF. Here the CDR3 DNA reads TGCGCCAGCATAAAAGGGGAAGGAGGGGATTACATGAACACTGAAGCTTTCTTT.

V usage is TRBV19 and J usage is TRBJ2-3; TRBD2 agrees at 9 bases. The CDR3 is made up of 20 amino acids. Unmatched junction bases numbered 16, after V lost 3 bases and J lost 0 bases. CDR1 and CDR2 (germline): LNHDA, SQIVND (reference sequence). The CDR3 here is CASSIDLSGGHFYSTDTQYF. The CDR3 region has the DNA TGTGCCAGTAGTATCGACCTCAGCGGGGGGCACTTCTACAGCACAGATACGCAGTATTTT.

The table lists this clone with a few counts. The rearrangement joins TRBV27 to TRBJ2-7; D remains unclear. Trimming left V 5 bases short and J 0 bases short, with 11 bases between. The CDR3 is made up of 14 amino acids. CDR1 and CDR2 from the germline V gene are MNHEY and SMNVEV (reference sequence). The CDR3 sequence is CASSAHRNSYEQYF. CDR3 in DNA: TGTGCCAGCAGTGCCCACAGAAACTCCTACGAGCAGTACTTC.

The chain couples TRBV6-5 to TRBJ1-5; D unclear. The V gene's germline CDR1 is MNHEY and CDR2 SVGAGI. V shed 5 bases and J shed 4 bases, with 12 bases lying between them. This CDR3 region has 14 residues. The CDR3 loop is CASSQTVRNQPQHF. CDR3 nucleotides: TGTGCCAGCAGTCAGACCGTCAGGAATCAGCCCCAGCATTTT.

The V and J genes are TRBV5-1 and TRBJ2-7; 9 bases fit TRBD1. The CDR3 covers 14 residues. CDR1 and CDR2 (germline): SGHRS, YFSETQ. Trimming removed 3 bases from V and 3 bases from J; junction bases left unmatched: 4. CDR3 sequence: CASSSTGGYYEQYF. The CDR3 coding sequence is TGCGCCAGCAGCTCAACAGGGGGCTACTACGAGCAGTACTTC.

This sequence joins TRBV28 and TRBJ1-2; maybe TRBD1 (6 bases). CDR3 length: 15 amino acids. V lost 8 bases to trimming and J lost 8 bases, with 24 bases between them. The V gene's germline CDR1 is MDHEN and CDR2 SYDVKM. The CDR3 bases are TGTGCCAGCGTCCCCCTCAGGGGCTCCTCGGGAGGCTACACCTTC. It translates to CASVPLRGSSGGYTF.

The rearrangement links TRBV4-1 to TRBJ2-1, with no clear D. Trimming left V 1 base short and J 0 bases short, with 4 bases between. This CDR3 spans 14 amino acids. Germline V gene lookup returns CDR1 MGHRA and CDR2 YSYEKL. The CDR3 loop reads CASSQGHSYNEQFF. CDR3 nucleotide sequence: TGCGCCAGCAGCCAAGGACACTCCTACAATGAGCAGTTCTTC.

The genes are TRBV5-1 and TRBJ1-3; no reliable D call. Between the trimmed V and J ends, which lost 2 bases and 3 bases, there was a span of 9 bases. The CDR3 contains 14 residues. Germline assignment: CDR1 SGHRS and CDR2 YFSETQ. The CDR3 coding sequence is TGCGCCAGCAGCTTTGCAGGCCTTGGAAACACCATATATTTT. This encodes CASSFAGLGNTIYF. Supplemented by reference TRBV5-1 and TRBJ1-3, the full variable domain reads KAGVTQTPRYLIKTRGQQVTLSCSPISGHRSVSWYQQTPGQGLQFLFEYFSETQRNKGNFPGRFSGRQFSNSRSEMNVSTLELGDSALYLCASSFAGLGNTIYFGEGSWLTVV.

This sequence joins TRBV18 and TRBJ2-2; 14 bases are shared with TRBD2. CDR1 and CDR2 from the germline V gene are KGHSH and LQKENI. The CDR3 extends over 16 amino acids. V gave up 4 bases and J gave up 3 bases; unmatched junction bases: 1. CDR3 coding DNA: TGTGCCAGCTCACAGGGACTAGCGGGAGACACCGGGGAGCTGTTTTTT. Protein product: CASSQGLAGDTGELFF.

The genes are TRBV18 and TRBJ2-3; 9 positions match TRBD2. The CDR3 covers 15 residues. Germline loops: CDR1 KGHSH, CDR2 LQKENI. The ends lost 4 bases at V and 2 bases at J; junction bases unmatched: 4. In DNA form, the CDR3 reads TGTGCCAGCTCACTCCAGCGGGGGGACACAGATACGCAGTATTTT. Its translation is CASSLQRGDTDTQYF.

This rearrangement joins TRBV30 to TRBJ2-2; the match to TRBD2 covers 7 bases. The CDR3 totals 19 residues. V lost 0 bases and J lost 0; bases outside the gene matches: 13. Per germline, CDR1 GTSNPN and CDR2 SVGIG (reference sequence). The CDR3 DNA reads as TGTGCCTGGAGTGTCTCTCGGGCTAGCGGTTGGACGAACACCGGGGAGCTGTTTTTT. Translating it yields CAWSVSRASGWTNTGELFF.

The V call is TRBV30, the J call TRBJ2-1, with 10 bases fitting TRBD2. V lost 0 bases, J lost 12 bases, and 17 bases stayed unmatched. CDR3 size: 17 residues. CDR1 is GTSNPN, CDR2 SVGIG, per germline (reference sequence). CDR3 bases: TGTGCCTGGAGTGTACCCCCCCTAGCGGGAGATGGGTCTGGGCAGTTCTTC. Protein product: CAWSVPPLAGDGSGQFF. The whole variable domain, filled in from reference TRBV30 and TRBJ2-1, reads SQTIHQWPATLVQPVGSPLSLECTVEGTSNPNLYWYRQAAGRGLQLLFYSVGIGQISSEVPQNLSASRPQDRQFILSSKKLLLSDSGFYLCAWSVPPLAGDGSGQFFGPGTRLTVL.

V and J are TRBV20-1 and TRBJ1-1, with D uncertain. V was trimmed by 6 bases and J by 2 bases, leaving 7 bases between them. The CDR3 totals 11 residues. The V gene's germline CDR1 is DFQATT and CDR2 SNEGSKA (reference sequence). This CDR3 reads CSAGGNTEAFF. In nucleotides, the CDR3 is TGCAGTGCCGGAGGAAACACTGAAGCTTTCTTT.

The J gene is TRBJ2-1, the V gene TRBV5-1; 7 positions agree with TRBD2. CDR3 length: 14 residues. Germline V gene data show CDR1 as SGHRS and CDR2 as YFSETQ. Losses at the gene ends were 5 bases for V and 4 bases for J; bases not matched to a gene: 6. DNA of the CDR3: TGCGCCAGCAGTCCTGCTAGCGGATACAATGAGCAGTTCTTC. It yields the protein CASSPASGYNEQFF.

This chain joins TRBV21-1 and TRBJ1-6; TRBD1 was called by the table and not checked on the DNA. TRBV21-1 is classified as a pseudogene. The CDR3 has 15 amino acids. CDR3 sequence: CASSKCTGNNSPLHF. DNA for the CDR3: TGTGCCAGCAGCAAATGTACAGGAAATAATTCACCCCTCCACTTT.

This clone was counted a single time. This chain links TRBV5-1 with TRBJ2-7; D is unresolved. Trimming took off 4 bases at V and 5 bases at J, with 16 bases between the two ends. CDR3 length equals 14 residues. Germline V gene data show CDR1 as SGHRS and CDR2 as YFSETQ. The CDR3 nucleotides read TGCGCCAGCAGCCGATCCCCCGGTTCGGACGAGCAGTACTTC. Translation: CASSRSPGSDEQYF.

The CDR3 coding sequence is TGTGCCAGTAGTAAGGCGGGGTACTACAATGAGCAGTTCTTC. It translates to CASSKAGYYNEQFF. This chain links TRBV19 with TRBJ2-1; TRBD2 is a possible D gene (6 bases). The germline V gene encodes CDR1 LNHDA and CDR2 SQIVND (reference sequence). The CDR3 is made up of 14 amino acids. V gave up 4 bases and J gave up 3 bases, with 10 bases separating them.

This chain connects TRBV2 to TRBJ2-5; D may be TRBD1 (6 bases). V was pared by 8 bases and J by 3 bases, with 13 bases between. Per the germline V gene, CDR1 is SNHLY and CDR2 is FYNNEI. This CDR3 has 13 residues. CDR3 loop: CASGRQVEETQYF. CDR3 coding DNA: TGTGCCAGCGGCCGACAGGTCGAAGAGACCCAGTACTTC.

This chain joins TRBV11-2 and TRBJ1-2; D is uncertain. This CDR3 region has 17 residues. The germline V gene has CDR1 SGHAT and CDR2 FQNNGV. V was clipped by 2 bases and J by 2 bases, with 18 bases between them. DNA of the CDR3: TGTGCCAGCAGCTTATGGCCTCCCAACAGAGAGAACTATGGCTACACCTTC. This codes for CASSLWPPNRENYGYTF.

The J gene is TRBJ2-5, the V gene TRBV7-9; 7 bases map to TRBD1. Germline V gene data show CDR1 as SEHNR and CDR2 as FQNEAQ (reference sequence). V lost 10 bases to trimming and J lost 5 bases; unmatched junction nucleotides: 13. This CDR3 comprises 14 residues. The chain's CDR3 is CATDAGQVVETQYF. CDR3 sequence (DNA): TGTGCCACCGACGCTGGACAGGTCGTGGAGACCCAGTACTTC.

The genes are TRBV5-1 and TRBJ1-2; 12 bases map to TRBD1. Per germline, CDR1 SGHRS and CDR2 YFSETQ. The CDR3 extends over 15 amino acids. Trimming removed 3 bases from V and 8 bases from J; junction bases left unmatched: 8. The CDR3 here is CASSSLGQGAGGYTF. The CDR3 DNA sequence: TGCGCCAGCAGCTCTCTGGGACAGGGGGCCGGGGGCTACACCTTC.

The V and J genes are TRBV19 and TRBJ2-1; TRBD2 matches at 8 bases. The CDR3 totals 18 residues. Germline trimming cut 0 bases from V and 3 bases from J; bases unmatched to any gene: 10. Germline CDR1 LNHDA, CDR2 SQIVND (reference sequence). CDR3 in amino acids: CASSIENIAGSLYNEQFF. The CDR3 nucleotides read TGTGCCAGTAGTATAGAGAACATAGCGGGATCACTCTACAATGAGCAGTTCTTC.

The chain carries TRBV7-9 and TRBJ2-1, with TRBD2 matching 8 bases. The ends lost 6 bases at V and 8 bases at J; junction bases unmatched: 6. This CDR3 is built from 13 residues. CDR1 SEHNR and CDR2 FQNEAQ come from the germline V gene (reference sequence). This CDR3 reads CASRLTSGDEQFF. DNA of the CDR3: TGTGCCAGCAGACTTACTAGCGGCGATGAGCAGTTCTTC. Drawing the rest from reference TRBV7-9 and TRBJ2-1, the complete variable domain is DTGVSQNPRHKITKRGQNVTFRCDPISEHNRLYWYRQTLGQGPEFLTYFQNEAQLEKSRLLSDRFSAERPKGSFSTLEIQRTEQGDSAMYLCASRLTSGDEQFFGPGTRLTVL.

This clone was detected a few times. This rearrangement joins TRBV9 to TRBJ2-3; tentatively, D is TRBD1 (6 bases). This CDR3 contains 19 residues. The germline gives CDR1 SGDLS, CDR2 YYNGEE. V lost 3 bases and J 8 bases, leaving 31 bases between the germline ends. The CDR3 reads CASSAQSGQSRSSGGTQYF. In nucleotides, the CDR3 is TGTGCCAGCAGCGCGCAGAGCGGACAGTCGAGGTCGTCAGGTGGTACGCAGTATTTT.

The chain uses TRBV27 and TRBJ2-2; 8 nucleotides match TRBD2. V lost 5 bases, J lost 6 bases, and 11 bases stayed unmatched. Per the germline V gene, CDR1 is MNHEY and CDR2 is SMNVEV (reference sequence). The CDR3 has 16 residues. DNA for the CDR3: TGTGCCAGCAGTCGACAAGCGGGAGCTTTATCCGGGGAGCTGTTTTTT. Its protein product is CASSRQAGALSGELFF.

The chain carries TRBV5-8 and TRBJ2-1, with 7 positions matching TRBD1. Germline-derived CDR1 and CDR2 are SGHTS and YDEGEE. The J segment lost 0 bases and the V segment lost 5 bases, leaving 5 bases of the junction unmatched. The CDR3 is made up of 15 amino acids. For the CDR3, the DNA is TGTGCCAGCAGACACAGGGGTGCCTCCTACAATGAGCAGTTCTTC. Its translation is CASRHRGASYNEQFF.